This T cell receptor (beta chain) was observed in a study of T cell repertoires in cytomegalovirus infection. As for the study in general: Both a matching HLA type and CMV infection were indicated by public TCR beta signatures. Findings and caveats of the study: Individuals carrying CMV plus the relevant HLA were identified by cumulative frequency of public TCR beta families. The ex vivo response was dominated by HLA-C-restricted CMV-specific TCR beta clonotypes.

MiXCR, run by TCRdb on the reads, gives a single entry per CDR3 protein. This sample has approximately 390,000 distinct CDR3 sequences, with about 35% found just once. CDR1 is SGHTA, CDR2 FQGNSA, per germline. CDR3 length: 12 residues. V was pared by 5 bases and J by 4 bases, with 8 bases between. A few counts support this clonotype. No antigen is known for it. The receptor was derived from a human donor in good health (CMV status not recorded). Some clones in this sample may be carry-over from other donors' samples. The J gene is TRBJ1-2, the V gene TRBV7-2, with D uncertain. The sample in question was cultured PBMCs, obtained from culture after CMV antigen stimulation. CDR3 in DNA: TGTGCCAGCAGCGCGGGGAGCTATGGCTACACCTTC. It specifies CASSAGSYGYTF.